This T cell receptor (beta chain) was documented in a study of blood T cell repertoires in COVID-19. Study details: Specimens from acute and convalescent COVID-19 originated in the United States, Italy and Spain. T cells, B-cell-depleted T cells, or PBMCs provided the cDNA or gDNA that served as material.

Authors' methods: Counts of nucleated cells, estimated from reference gene primer amplification, were obtained. Profiled with immunoSEQ multiplex PCR; TCRdb holds only in-frame clones, not every one. V, J and clone size were drawn from that table, and D and trimming were deduced from the DNA. The data contain 95,000 to 150,000 clones, roughly 82% of them singletons. J was trimmed by 0 bases and V by 5 bases; bases with no gene match: 3. The CDR3 has 16 residues. The germline gives CDR1 SGHRS, CDR2 YFSETQ. The chain has TRBV5-1 and TRBJ2-1; 12 nucleotides align to TRBD2. This TCR was sampled from a human donor in a cohort sampled during active COVID-19. The specimen was peripheral blood. The CDR3 reads CASRLTSGGSYNEQFF. In DNA form, the CDR3 reads TGCGCCAGCAGACTGACTAGCGGGGGCTCCTACAATGAGCAGTTCTTC. The variable domain in full, completed from reference TRBV5-1 and TRBJ2-1, reads KAGVTQTPRYLIKTRGQQVTLSCSPISGHRSVSWYQQTPGQGLQFLFEYFSETQRNKGNFPGRFSGRQFSNSRSEMNVSTLELGDSALYLCASRLTSGGSYNEQFFGPGTRLTVL.